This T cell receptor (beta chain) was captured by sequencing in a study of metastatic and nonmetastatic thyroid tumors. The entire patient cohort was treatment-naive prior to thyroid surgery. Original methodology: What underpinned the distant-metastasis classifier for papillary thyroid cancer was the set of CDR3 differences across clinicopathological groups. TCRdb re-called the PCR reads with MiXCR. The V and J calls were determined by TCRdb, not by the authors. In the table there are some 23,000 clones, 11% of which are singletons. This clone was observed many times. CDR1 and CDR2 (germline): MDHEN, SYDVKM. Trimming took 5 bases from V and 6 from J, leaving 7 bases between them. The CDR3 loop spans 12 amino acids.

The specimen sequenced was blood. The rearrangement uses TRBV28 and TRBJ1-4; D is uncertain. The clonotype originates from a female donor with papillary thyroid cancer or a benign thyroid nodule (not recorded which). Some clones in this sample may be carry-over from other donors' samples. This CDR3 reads CASSLRDEKLFF. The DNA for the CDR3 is TGTGCCAGCAGTCTAAGAGATGAAAAACTGTTTTTT. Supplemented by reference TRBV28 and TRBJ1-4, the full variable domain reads DVKVTQSSRYLVKRTGEKVFLECVQDMDHENMFWYRQDPGLGLRLIYFSYDVKMKEKGDIPEGYSVSREKKERFSLILESASTNQTSMYLCASSLRDEKLFFGSGTQLSVL.